This is a list of T cell receptor beta chains from one sample in a study of T-cell memory formation after mild COVID-19. Each CDR3 protein gets one entry after TCRdb re-called the 5' RACE reads with MiXCR. The table lists around 30,000 distinct CDR3 sequences, around 10% of them singletons, with about 15% in the top ten. The sequenced sample was PBMCs or a T cell subset sorted from them (not recorded which). These receptor sequences come from an adult woman who had mild COVID-19 (a few samples of this study predate the infection). Cell type and time point are not known. The CDR3 runs from the conserved cysteine through the conserved F or W. The order of the fields is D gene, J gene, clone size, V gene, CDR3 DNA, CDR3 protein. The D gene is left open where the match is weak. Some rows mark clone size as missing; the rest say once, few, many or name a class of expanded clone.

- TRBJ2-3 many TRBV2 TGTGCCAGCAGCCAGGGGGGCGGGGACAGCACAGATACGCAGTATTTT CASSQGGGDSTDTQYF
TRBD1 TRBJ2-7 many TRBV24-1 TGTGCCACCAGTGATCCGGGACAGGGTATTTTCGAGCAGTACTTC CATSDPGQGIFEQYF
TRBD2 TRBJ2-1 many TRBV5-4 TGTGCCAGCAGCTTTCGGACTAGCGGGTTCAATGAGCAGTTCTTC CASSFRTSGFNEQFF
- TRBJ2-1 few TRBV6-6 TGTGCCAGCAGTCCCCGGGAATCCAATGAGCAGTTCTTC CASSPRESNEQFF
TRBD2 TRBJ2-7 many TRBV4-1 TGCGCCAGCAGCCAAGGACTAGCGGACTCCTACGAGCAGTACTTC CASSQGLADSYEQYF
TRBD1 TRBJ1-1 many TRBV2 TGTGCCAGCAGTGAGTACAGGGGCTCCCACACTGAAGCTTTCTTT CASSEYRGSHTEAFF
- TRBJ2-7 many TRBV7-2 TGTGCCAGCAGCTTAGAGGGTGCGGACGAGCAGTACTTC CASSLEGADEQYF
- TRBJ2-2 - TRBV12-3/TRBV12-4 TGTGCCAGCAGTTTACATCCCACCGGACTTAACACCGGGGAGCTGTTTTTT CASSLHPTGLNTGELFF
- TRBJ2-7 - TRBV20-1 TGCAGTAGGGACACCTCCTACGAGCAGTACTTC CSRDTSYEQYF
- TRBJ1-1 many TRBV18 TGTGCCAGCTCACCACTGACGAACACTGAAGCTTTCTTT CASSPLTNTEAFF
TRBD2 TRBJ2-5 many TRBV7-2 TGTGCCAGCAGCTTCGGGAAGCTAGCGGGGCTCCGGGAGACCCAGTACTTC CASSFGKLAGLRETQYF
TRBD1 TRBJ2-3 many TRBV7-9 TGTGCCAGCAGACGGGACAGCCACACAGATACGCAGTATTTT CASRRDSHTDTQYF
TRBD2 TRBJ2-5 many TRBV2 TGTGCCAGCAGTCCCGGGGGGGGGGAGACCCAGTACTTC CASSPGGGETQYF
TRBD2 TRBJ2-7 many TRBV4-1 TGCGCCAGCAGCCACGGAACTAGCGGGGCCTACGAGCAGTACTTC CASSHGTSGAYEQYF
TRBD2 TRBJ2-1 many TRBV7-8 TGTGCCAGCAGCTCACCAGGACTAGCGGGAGTTAGTAAGAAGATGGGGAGAATTTACAATGAGCAGTTCTTC CASSSPGLAGVSKKMGRIYNEQFF
TRBD1 TRBJ2-1 - TRBV29-1 TGCAGCTTGGGGGACAGATCCTACAATGAGCAGTTCTTC CSLGDRSYNEQFF
- TRBJ2-1 many TRBV6-4 TGTGCCAGCAGTGAAGGCCAGGGTGTAGATGAGCAGTTCTTC CASSEGQGVDEQFF
TRBD2 TRBJ2-1 many TRBV7-8 TGTGCCAGCAGCTTACTAGCGGGTAGAACCTACAATGAGCAGTTCTTC CASSLLAGRTYNEQFF
TRBD1 TRBJ1-5 many TRBV23-1 TGCGCCAGCAGTCCACCCGGACAGGGGGTTTATAGCAATCAGCCCCAGCATTTT CASSPPGQGVYSNQPQHF
- TRBJ2-3 many TRBV20-1 TGCAGTGCTAGAGACGGCACAGATACGCAGTATTTT CSARDGTDTQYF
TRBD2 TRBJ2-3 many TRBV25-1 TGTGCCAGCAGTGACCCCAAAGCCCCTACTAGCGGTACCCTACCAGATACGCAGTATTTT CASSDPKAPTSGTLPDTQYF
- TRBJ1-5 many TRBV2 TGTGCCAGCAGTTTACGGTATAGCAATCAGCCCCAGCATTTT CASSLRYSNQPQHF
- TRBJ2-5 many TRBV20-1 TGCAGTGCTAGGCGGGACAACCAAGAGACCCAGTACTTC CSARRDNQETQYF
TRBD1 TRBJ1-5 - TRBV19 TGTGCCAGTGGGGACAGCTTGAATTTCAATCAGCCCCAGCATTTT CASGDSLNFNQPQHF
- TRBJ2-2 few TRBV3-1 TGTGCCAGCAGCCAACGTGGACAGAACACCGGGGAGCTGTTTTTT CASSQRGQNTGELFF
TRBD2 TRBJ2-7 many TRBV27 TGTGCCAGCAGTTTGGCCGGGACTAGTCTCCACTACGAGCAGTACTTC CASSLAGTSLHYEQYF
TRBD1 TRBJ1-5 - TRBV7-2 TGTGCCAGCAGCTTAGGGACAGGCGCGAATCAGCCCCAGCATTTT CASSLGTGANQPQHF
- TRBJ2-3 many TRBV30 TGTGCCTGGAGTGGAACAGATACGCAGTATTTT CAWSGTDTQYF
- TRBJ2-1 many TRBV11-2 TGTGCCAGCAGCTTAGATAGGGGCGATGAGCAGTTCTTC CASSLDRGDEQFF
TRBD1 TRBJ2-2 - TRBV6-4 TGTGCCAGCAGTGACTCGGGGACAGGAGTCACCGGGGAGCTGTTTTTT CASSDSGTGVTGELFF
- TRBJ2-3 many TRBV13 TGTGCCAGCAGCTTACTCTGGGACCTCACAGATACGCAGTATTTT CASSLLWDLTDTQYF
- TRBJ2-5 few TRBV7-7 TGTGCTAGCAGCTCTTTCGGCCGTGATTCGGAGACCCAGTACTTC CASSSFGRDSETQYF
TRBD1 TRBJ1-1 many TRBV6-4 TGTGCCAGCAGCCGGACAGGGAACACTGAAGCTTTCTTT CASSRTGNTEAFF
TRBD2 TRBJ2-2 many TRBV5-1 TGCGCCAGCACCCCCGTTTTAGCGGGGGGGCTACCGAACACCGGGGAGCTGTTTTTT CASTPVLAGGLPNTGELFF
- TRBJ2-1 many TRBV6-4 TGTGCCAGCAGTGAGGGGCCAGCGCCCAATGAGCAGTTCTTC CASSEGPAPNEQFF
TRBD1 TRBJ2-5 many TRBV20-1 TGCAGTGCTAGAGTACAGGGGGTTGAGACCCAGTACTTC CSARVQGVETQYF
TRBD1 TRBJ2-1 - TRBV18 TGTGCCAGCTCACCAGGGACAGGGGATTCTCGGGAGCAGTTCTTC CASSPGTGDSREQFF
- TRBJ2-1 - TRBV5-1 TGCGCCAGCAGCTTCCAGGTGAGCTCCTACAATGAGCAGTTCTTC CASSFQVSSYNEQFF
- TRBJ1-2 many TRBV29-1 TGCAGCGTTGAAAAGTTCTATGGCTACACCTTC CSVEKFYGYTF
- TRBJ2-7 many TRBV11-3 TGTGCCAGCAGCTTCTCCTACGAGCAGTACTTC CASSFSYEQYF
- TRBJ2-7 - TRBV15 TGTGCCACCAGTACAGGGAGCGACTACGAGCAGTACTTC CATSTGSDYEQYF
- TRBJ2-3 medium-sized TRBV7-8 TGTGCCAGCGGCTTGACCCCCTACACAGATACGCAGTATTTT CASGLTPYTDTQYF
- TRBJ1-5 many TRBV18 TGTGCCAGCTCACCGTGGGGAGGCTTTAGCAATCAGCCCCAGCATTTT CASSPWGGFSNQPQHF
- TRBJ2-3 many TRBV3-1 TGTGCCAGCAGCCAAGGGCACATCCCTAGCACAGATACGCAGTATTTT CASSQGHIPSTDTQYF
- TRBJ2-1 many TRBV9 TGTGCCAGCAGCGTAGCAAGCGGAGCCTACAATGAGCAGTTCTTC CASSVASGAYNEQFF
TRBD1 TRBJ1-1 many TRBV7-2 TGTGCCAGCAGCTCCAGGAGGACAGGGGGCTCGGCTTTCTTT CASSSRRTGGSAFF
TRBD1 TRBJ1-5 many TRBV6-1 TGTGCCAGCAGCATTCAGGGGGCTGGGGGCAATCAGCCCCAGCATTTT CASSIQGAGGNQPQHF
- TRBJ2-2 many TRBV5-6 TGTGCCAGCAGCCCTCCAAGAGGCGCCGGGGAGCTGTTTTTT CASSPPRGAGELFF
- TRBJ2-7 many TRBV6-2/TRBV6-3 TGTGCCAGCAGCGGACGCCGGGACCGTGGGGACGAGCAGTACTTC CASSGRRDRGDEQYF
TRBD2 TRBJ2-1 - TRBV27 TGTGCCAGCAACAATCGGGAGGGGACGGCCTACAATGAGCAGTTCTTC CASNNREGTAYNEQFF
- TRBJ2-1 many TRBV7-6 TGTGCCAGCAGCTTAACCGACAATGAGCAGTTCTTC CASSLTDNEQFF
TRBD1 TRBJ2-2 many TRBV9 TGTGCCAGCAGCGTAGATTGGACAGGAACGAACACCGGGGAGCTGTTTTTT CASSVDWTGTNTGELFF
TRBD1 TRBJ1-3 few TRBV19 TGTGCCAGTAGGCGAGACAGGGCCTCTGGAAACACCATATATTTT CASRRDRASGNTIYF